This TCR beta chain was identified during a study of blood T cells in healthy people across ages. Study-level points and caveats: Donor CMV status, an unknown factor, possibly confounded changes in expanded clonotypes. The fall in TCR beta diversity per million T cells was roughly linear with age.

Together with a sample-barcoded 5' primer, a J-beta primer mix was included in a second PCR lasting roughly 6 to 12 cycles. TCRdb analysed the 5' RACE reads with MiXCR anew, one entry per CDR3 protein. The sample has fewer than 900,000 distinct CDR3 sequences, 43% seen once. Each sample used at least 6 million PBMCs. V trimming: 0 bases; J trimming: 7 bases; junction bases outside the gene matches: 3. The germline V gene encodes CDR1 DFQATT and CDR2 SNEGSKA (reference sequence). The length of the CDR3 is 13 residues. This clonotype was seen more than once but under ten times. Its matching antigen is unknown.

The specimen sequenced was blood. The origin of this receptor is a woman aged 60-70 years in good health. The chain is built from TRBV20-1 and TRBJ2-1; 7 bases align to TRBD2. CDR3 protein: CSAREGGYNEQFF. The CDR3 nucleotides read TGCAGTGCTAGAGAGGGGGGGTATAATGAGCAGTTCTTC.